These 8 T cell receptor beta chains share one sample of origin, sequenced in a study of blood T cell repertoires in COVID-19. The protocol was immunoSEQ multiplex PCR, while the TCRdb copy is restricted to in-frame clones and leaves out a portion. In the table there are 35,000 to 45,000 clones, about 85% of which are singletons. The sequenced sample was peripheral blood. These receptors were collected from an elderly woman with acute or convalescent COVID-19.

This chain links TRBV5-1 with TRBJ2-3; unclear D gene. The CDR3 is 13 amino acids. V lost 4 bases, J lost 1 base, and 7 bases lay in between. Germline V gene data show CDR1 as SGHRS and CDR2 as YFSETQ. CDR3 nucleotides: TGCGCCAGCAGCCGGGTGGGCACAGATACGCAGTATTTT. Amino acid sequence: CASSRVGTDTQYF.

This chain uses TRBV28 with TRBJ1-6; 9 bases are shared with TRBD1. CDR1 is MDHEN, CDR2 SYDVKM, per germline. After removal of 8 bases from V and 10 bases from J, the junction contained 6 bases not matched to a gene. The CDR3 spans 13 residues. CDR3 sequence: CASLGQGSSPLHF. The CDR3 coding sequence is TGTGCCAGCTTGGGACAGGGAAGCTCACCCCTCCACTTT.

The gene calls are TRBV5-4 and TRBJ2-3, with 8 nucleotides matching TRBD2. The germline gives CDR1 SGHNT, CDR2 YYREEE (reference sequence). This CDR3 is built from 15 residues. V gave up 7 bases and J gave up 5 bases; unmatched junction bases: 12. The CDR3 protein is CASRGGTSAGDTQYF. In DNA form, the CDR3 reads TGTGCCAGCCGAGGGGGGACTAGTGCGGGAGATACGCAGTATTTT.

This clone showed up just once. J is TRBJ2-7 and V is TRBV6-5; 8 bases are a match to TRBD2. Germline V lookup: CDR1 MNHEY, CDR2 SVGAGI. The ends lost 1 base at V and 4 bases at J; junction bases unmatched: 6. This CDR3 contains 15 residues. CDR3 nucleotide sequence: TGTGCCAGCAGTTACTTTGGCGGGAGGCGTTACGAGCAGTACTTC. This gives the protein CASSYFGGRRYEQYF.

The rearrangement uses TRBV6-5 and TRBJ1-1; 7 positions match TRBD1. The CDR3 consists of 14 residues. The germline V gene has CDR1 MNHEY and CDR2 SVGAGI. Trimming removed 2 bases from V and 3 bases from J; junction bases left unmatched: 3. The CDR3: CASSYDRADTEAFF. CDR3 in DNA: TGTGCCAGCAGTTACGACAGGGCGGACACTGAAGCTTTCTTT.

The chain employs TRBV4-1 and TRBJ2-2; maybe TRBD1 (5 bases). Germline V gene lookup returns CDR1 MGHRA and CDR2 YSYEKL. This CDR3 contains 14 residues. Trimming took off 0 bases at V and 7 bases at J, with 9 bases between the two ends. The CDR3 coding sequence is TGCGCCAGCAGCCAAGACAGGGTAGTCGGGGAGCTGTTTTTT. Its protein product is CASSQDRVVGELFF.

The rearrangement joins TRBV19 to TRBJ2-7, with 9 bases matching TRBD1. From germline, CDR1 is LNHDA and CDR2 SQIVND (reference sequence). The V gene end was trimmed by 3 bases and the J gene end by 1 base; junction bases not matched to a gene: 7. The CDR3 extends over 16 amino acids. The CDR3 nucleotides are TGTGCCAGTAGTATCTCCGGACAGGGGATGTCCTACGAGCAGTACTTC. Translation gives CASSISGQGMSYEQYF.

CDR3 nucleotides: TGTGCCATCAGTGATTCTTGGGGGGGACAGGGAAACACCGGGGAGCTGTTTTTT. It is translated as CAISDSWGGQGNTGELFF. This chain joins TRBV10-3 and TRBJ2-2; TRBD1 agrees at 9 bases. The CDR3 is 18 amino acids. The V gene's germline CDR1 is ENHRY and CDR2 SYGVKD. V lost 3 bases, J lost 2 bases, and 10 bases stayed unmatched.